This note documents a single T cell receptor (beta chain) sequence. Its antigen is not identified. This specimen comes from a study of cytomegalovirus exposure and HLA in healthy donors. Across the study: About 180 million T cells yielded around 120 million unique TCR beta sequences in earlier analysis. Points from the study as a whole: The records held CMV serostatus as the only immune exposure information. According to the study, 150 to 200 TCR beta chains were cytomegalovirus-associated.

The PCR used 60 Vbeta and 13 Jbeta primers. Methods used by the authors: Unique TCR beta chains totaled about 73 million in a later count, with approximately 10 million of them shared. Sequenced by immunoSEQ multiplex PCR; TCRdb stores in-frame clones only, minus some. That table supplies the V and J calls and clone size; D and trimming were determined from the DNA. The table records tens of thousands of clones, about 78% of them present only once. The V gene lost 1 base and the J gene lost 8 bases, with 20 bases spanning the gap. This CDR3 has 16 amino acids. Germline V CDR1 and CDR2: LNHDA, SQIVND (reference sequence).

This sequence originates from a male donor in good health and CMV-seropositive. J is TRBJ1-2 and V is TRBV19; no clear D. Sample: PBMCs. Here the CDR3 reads CASSIVAASGPEGYTF. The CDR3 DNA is TGTGCCAGTAGTATAGTGGCTGCCAGCGGGCCTGAAGGCTACACCTTC.